The T cell receptor (beta chain) described here comes from a study of metastatic and nonmetastatic thyroid tumors (dated by TCRdb to 2018 to 2020). Turning to the overall study: For patients with malignant and with benign thyroid disease, the researchers compared repertoires between peripheral blood samples and tumor or nodule tissue samples.

No treatment had been received by any patient before thyroid surgery. Using T-cell receptor beta sequencing, the study looked back at clinical samples from patients collected from about 2011 to 2018. The library was produced with PCR. TCRdb records Illumina HiSeq 4000 as the sequencer. High-throughput sequencing was used to profile the TCR beta-chain CDR3 region of each patient. As for the original processing: CDR3 differences across clinicopathological groups were used to build a classifier for discriminating distant-metastatic papillary thyroid cancer patients. The Shannon index was used to measure repertoire diversity, and the Morisita-Horn index was used to measure how similar tumor and blood repertoires were. The public reads were run again by TCRdb, first through fastp at Q25 and then through MiXCR, and only productive beta chains were kept. These V and J calls originate from TCRdb's pipeline instead of the authors' own analysis. For this sample the table gives 32,000 or so clones, of which roughly 17% were detected only once. The ten largest account for about 6.8% of the sample.

This clone has at least ten counts. It has no known antigen specificity. Base qualities were left out, and no much larger clone turns up one base away. The germline V gene sets CDR1 to ENHRY and CDR2 to SYGVKD. Reading from cysteine to phenylalanine, the CDR3 counts 16 amino acids. This entry keeps only the CDR3 DNA: 48 bases, framed from base 1. Trimming accounts for 6 bases at V and 4 bases at J, while the number of junction bases matched to no gene is 11. What the work shows at the level of the full study, not this receptor alone: In both blood and tumor samples, malignant tumors were reported to have significantly higher TCR beta diversity than benign nodules.

The chain is encoded by TRBV10-3 joined to TRBJ2-1, and 8 bases in between align with TRBD1. The specimen sequenced was blood. The clonotype was recovered from a male donor with papillary thyroid cancer or a benign thyroid nodule (not recorded which). Some clones in this sample may be carry-over from other donors' samples. The DNA sequence reads TGTGCCATCAGAGAACCGGGACAGGTCCGTTACAATGAGCAGTTCTTC. Its amino acids are CAIREPGQVRYNEQFF.